The clone carrying this T cell receptor (beta chain) was counted a single time. The antigen is undetermined. These data come from a study of blood T cells in healthy people across ages. Study results and limitations: Across the age range, TCR beta diversity per million T cells fell in a roughly linear way.

Primers used in a second PCR of about 6 to 12 cycles were a sample-barcoded 5' primer and a J-beta primer mix. TCRdb reprocessed the 5' RACE reads with MiXCR, giving one entry per CDR3 protein. The sample lists roughly 830,000 distinct CDR3 sequences, less than 80% seen once, with around a quarter in the top ten. The CDR3 contains 15 residues. The V and J ends lost 3 bases and 0 bases respectively, with 11 bases between them. Germline CDR1 reads LGHNA; CDR2 reads YSLEER. Sequencing was done on a sample of blood. The V gene is TRBV4-3, the J gene TRBJ2-5, with TRBD1 as a possible D gene (5 bases). The sequence derives from a man between 25 and 39 years old in good health. CDR3 protein: CASSQMWTNQETQYF. CDR3 in DNA: TGCGCCAGCAGCCAGATGTGGACAAACCAAGAGACCCAGTACTTC.